One T cell receptor (beta chain) is described in this entry. This entry belongs to a study of blood T cells in healthy people across ages. The CDR3 sequence is 17 residues long. Trimming cost V 0 bases and J 5 bases; bases outside gene matches: 12. Germline loops: CDR1 DFQATT, CDR2 SNEGSKA (reference sequence). The use of a sample-barcoded 5' primer and a J-beta primer mix characterized a second PCR of about 6 to 12 cycles. Each CDR3 protein is one row after TCRdb ran MiXCR on the 5' RACE reads. Here the sample spans almost 1 million distinct CDR3 sequences, roughly 51% being singletons. This clonotype originated in a woman aged 60 to 75 in good health. The rearrangement links TRBV20-1 to TRBJ2-1; 8 bases agree with TRBD2. The material sequenced was blood. The CDR3 bases are TGCAGTGCTAGAGATGGCCCGGGGCTAGCGGGCGACAATGAGCAGTTCTTC. Residues: CSARDGPGLAGDNEQFF.